This entry is about one T cell receptor (beta chain). Antigen unknown. This sample is part of a study of T and B cells in COVID-19 patients. Study-wide findings and caveats: Early severe-case samples and blood from mildly ill patients during symptoms were in short supply. No sequencing was yet done of CD4+, regulatory or CD8+ subsets, or of SARS-CoV-2-responsive or tetramer+ sorted cells. At recovery TRB diversity and richness exceeded healthy donors, after highly clonal active COVID-19 repertoires.

TRB was amplified from about 260-540 ng of blood genomic DNA. This CDR3 comprises 15 residues. The V gene's germline CDR1 is MRHNA and CDR2 SNTAGT. The V end was cut by 3 bases, the J end by 3 bases, with 13 bases between. TRB rearrangements were amplified by multiplex PCR with BIOMED2 TRB-A/B primers. TCRdb processed the multiplex PCR reads anew with MiXCR; each CDR3 protein has one entry. The sample has over 7,000 distinct CDR3 sequences, 25% to 35% seen once. The chain recombines TRBV6-4 with TRBJ2-3; tentatively, D is TRBD2 (6 bases). The sample comprised blood. This clonotype was sampled from a human donor who had recovered from COVID-19. CDR3 sequence reads: CASSEAWGETDTQYF. CDR3 bases: TGTGCCAGCAGTGAGGCGTGGGGGGAGACAGATACGCAGTATTTT.